Listed below are T cell receptor beta chains from one sample, sequenced in a study of T-cell memory formation after mild COVID-19. TCRdb passed the 5' RACE reads through MiXCR, listing each CDR3 protein once. The data contain 110,000 to 150,000 distinct CDR3 sequences, approximately 25% of them singletons. The sequencing sample was made of PBMCs or a T cell subset sorted from them (not recorded which). All receptors derive from an adult woman who had mild COVID-19 (a few samples of this study predate the infection). Cell type and time point are not known. Each CDR3 is given with its conserved first and last residue. A D gene is named only where the DNA matches it firmly. The size of a clone is reported for some rows only, either as once, few or many, or as a class for expanded clones.

v_call	d_call	j_call	clone_size	cdr3_aa	cdr3_nt
TRBV24-1	TRBD2	TRBJ2-3	.	CATSDPPASGRTDTQYF	TGTGCCACCAGTGACCCCCCGGCAAGCGGGAGGACAGATACGCAGTATTTT
TRBV28	.	TRBJ2-3	.	CASSLTSPNTDTQYF	TGTGCCAGCAGTTTGACTAGTCCTAACACAGATACGCAGTATTTT
TRBV6-2/TRBV6-3	.	TRBJ1-3	.	CASSSGRTSGNTIYF	TGTGCCAGCAGTTCCGGACGGACCTCTGGAAACACCATATATTTT
TRBV2	TRBD1	TRBJ2-4	.	CASRDRGPLRHIQYF	TGTGCCAGCAGGGACAGGGGCCCCCTCCGTCACATTCAGTACTTC
TRBV6-1	.	TRBJ1-5	few	CASSLERIHRANQPQHF	TGTGCCAGCAGTCTGGAAAGGATCCACAGGGCTAATCAGCCCCAGCATTTT
TRBV18	.	TRBJ2-5	.	CASSPPAEGWETQYF	TGTGCCAGCTCACCACCGGCGGAAGGATGGGAGACCCAGTACTTC
TRBV7-9	.	TRBJ2-7	few	CASTSPRVHEQYF	TGTGCCAGCACCTCCCCGAGGGTCCACGAGCAGTACTTC
TRBV7-8	.	TRBJ2-3	few	CASRTGRFTSTDTQYF	TGTGCCAGCAGGACTGGGCGGTTTACTAGCACAGATACGCAGTATTTT
TRBV25-1	TRBD2	TRBJ2-7	many	CASKLAGEYEQYF	TGTGCCAGCAAACTAGCGGGAGAGTACGAGCAGTACTTC
TRBV20-1	.	TRBJ1-1	.	CSASPRQALGETEAFF	TGCAGTGCTAGTCCCCGACAGGCTCTAGGGGAGACTGAAGCTTTCTTT
TRBV4-1	TRBD1	TRBJ2-7	few	CASSQVPGQEQYF	TGCGCCAGCAGCCAAGTCCCGGGACAGGAGCAGTACTTC
TRBV11-1	.	TRBJ2-3	.	CASSSTEGYDTDTQYF	TGTGCCAGCAGCTCCACAGAGGGGTACGACACAGATACCCAGTATTTT
TRBV2	TRBD2	TRBJ2-2	.	CASSEALAGTPNTGELFF	TGTGCCAGCAGTGAAGCGCTAGCGGGGACACCGAACACCGGGGAGCTGTTTTTT
TRBV27	.	TRBJ2-7	.	CASSFGKTYEQYF	TGTGCCAGCAGTTTTGGCAAAACCTACGAGCAGTACTTC
TRBV9	.	TRBJ1-2	.	CASSRSLGAVTYGYTF	TGTGCCAGCAGCCGTAGCTTAGGCGCCGTGACCTATGGCTACACCTTC
TRBV7-9	.	TRBJ1-2	.	CASSFPDGTNYGYTF	TGTGCCAGCAGCTTTCCCGACGGGACTAACTATGGCTACACCTTC